The source of this T cell receptor (beta chain) is a study of cytomegalovirus exposure and HLA in healthy donors. Study overall: As an earlier analysis found, about 179 million T cells yielded approximately 110 million unique TCR beta sequences. Genotyping showed about 80% of some 400 donors falling in the Caucasian-associated ancestry cluster. Study conclusions and caveats: Cytomegalovirus-associated TCR beta chains were listed, numbering more than 150. Presence/absence analyses rested on an assumption that sequencing depth was roughly uniform across donors.

This clone came up once. What it binds is not known. The PCR employed 60 Vbeta primers together with 13 Jbeta primers. Profiling relied on immunoSEQ multiplex PCR, and the TCRdb table lists in-frame clones only, not all of them. Of about 130,000 clones in the sample, around four fifths are singletons; the top ten hold 20%. The receptor was derived from a man aged 18 to 29 in good health and CMV-seropositive. Sample: PBMCs.

This CDR3 is CASSQNRVDTIYF. CDR3 bases: TGTGCCAGCAGCCAAAACAGGGTTGACACCATATATTTT. The genes are TRBV7-3 and TRBJ1-3, with D possibly being TRBD1 (6 bases). This CDR3 region has 13 residues. The V and J ends lost 5 bases and 8 bases respectively, with 13 bases between them. The germline V gene encodes CDR1 SGHTA and CDR2 FQGTGA.